The 6 T cell receptor beta chains in this list originate from one sample, sequenced in a study of cytomegalovirus exposure and HLA in healthy donors. Both 60 Vbeta primers and 13 Jbeta primers went into the PCR. Using immunoSEQ multiplex PCR, the repertoire was profiled, and TCRdb retains in-frame clones only, with some absent. Of roughly 140,000 clones in the sample, around four fifths were seen once. The sequencing sample was made of PBMCs. The receptors derive from a young man in good health and CMV-seronegative.

The chain joins TRBV29-1 to TRBJ2-7; D is unclear. V was trimmed by 5 bases and J by 3 bases, leaving 14 bases between them. The CDR3 extends over 13 amino acids. The germline CDR1 and CDR2 sequences are SQVTM and ANQGSEA. CDR3 in DNA: TGCAGCGTTCAAAGGTATTCAGGCTACGAGCAGTACTTC. Protein sequence: CSVQRYSGYEQYF.

This chain uses TRBV7-6 with TRBJ1-2; D might be TRBD1 (5 bases). Deletions cut 1 base from V and 8 bases from J, with 11 bases between. The CDR3 has 13 residues. CDR1 is SGHVS, CDR2 FNYEAQ, per germline. CDR3 in amino acids: CASSLGQGGGYTF. The CDR3, as DNA: TGTGCCAGCAGCTTAGGGCAGGGAGGGGGCTACACCTTC.

The DNA for the CDR3 is TGCGCCAGCAGCCAAAGGACAGGGAGTGAGCAGTACTTC. Translation: CASSQRTGSEQYF. This rearrangement joins TRBV4-1 to TRBJ2-7, with 8 bases matching TRBD1. V shed 2 bases and J 7 bases; nucleotides not matched to a gene: 4. Germline-derived CDR1 and CDR2 are MGHRA and YSYEKL. The CDR3 is 13 amino acids.

CDR3 in amino acids: CASEGAGGSGISEQFF. The CDR3, as DNA: TGTGCCAGCGAGGGAGCGGGAGGCTCTGGGATAAGTGAGCAGTTCTTC. J is TRBJ2-1 and V is TRBV6-6, with 9 bases that match TRBD2. The CDR3 sequence is 16 residues long. Unmatched junction bases numbered 17, after V lost 8 bases and J lost 9 bases. Germline V gene data show CDR1 as MNHNY and CDR2 as SVGAGI (reference sequence).

V is TRBV5-1 and J is TRBJ1-2, with TRBD1 identical over 9 bases. The trim removed 4 bases at V and 4 bases at J, leaving 8 bases unmatched. The germline gives CDR1 SGHRS, CDR2 YFSETQ. This CDR3 is built from 15 residues. CDR3 nucleotide sequence: TGCGCCAGCAGCCACTCCGGGACAGGGACCTATGGCTACACCTTC. Protein sequence: CASSHSGTGTYGYTF.

This sequence joins TRBV5-1 and TRBJ2-3; 7 positions agree with TRBD1. Germline CDR1 is SGHRS and CDR2 is YFSETQ. V shed 4 bases and J 6 bases; nucleotides not matched to a gene: 8. The CDR3 has 14 residues. This CDR3 reads CASSPGQAGDTQYF. Written as DNA, the CDR3 is TGCGCCAGCAGCCCTGGACAGGCCGGGGATACGCAGTATTTT.